The 16 T cell receptor beta chains below all came from one sample that was sequenced in a study of shared clonotypes between healthy human individuals (dated by TCRdb to 2020 to 2021). Libraries were prepared through the immunoSEQ multiplex PCR assay. As stored in TCRdb, this immuneACCESS dataset retains in-frame rearrangements with V and J assigned. A fraction of the clones does not appear; measured against another copy, unresolved V genes explain less than half of the discrepancy, and the remainder lacks a known reason. In this sample the table shows millions of clones, roughly nine tenths of which occur a single time. Around 0.15% of the sample is taken by the ten largest. The sample was naive CD4+ T cells sorted from blood. Explained via the paper, the cell subset or site label denotes: CD45RA+ positively selected. The receptors were sampled from a man between 18 and 29 years old in good health.

The V gene is TRBV29-1, the J gene TRBJ2-5, with 9 bases matching TRBD2. V lost 7 bases to trimming and J lost 5 bases; unmatched junction nucleotides: 11. Germline assignment: CDR1 SQVTM and CDR2 ANQGSEA. CDR3 length: 14 residues. CDR3 bases: TGCAGCGCTAGAGCGCGGGGGGGCTATGAGACCCAGTACTTC. Amino acids: CSARARGGYETQYF.

This chain links TRBV27 with TRBJ2-7; 10 nucleotides line up with TRBD2. The CDR3 runs to 17 residues. Germline-derived CDR1 and CDR2 are MNHEY and SMNVEV (reference sequence). The trim removed 3 bases at V and 1 base at J, leaving 9 bases unmatched. In DNA, the CDR3 is TGTGCCAGCAGTTTTTCGGCCGGGACTAGCGCTTCCTACGAGCAGTACTTC. It codes for CASSFSAGTSASYEQYF.

J is TRBJ1-6 and V is TRBV29-1; D is uncertain. The CDR3 totals 14 residues. CDR1 SQVTM and CDR2 ANQGSEA come from the germline V gene. With 4 bases removed from V and 10 bases from J, the gap between germline ends came to 17 bases. DNA for the CDR3: TGCAGCGTTGGAAATGGCCAGGTTGGGTCACCCCTCCACTTT. It is translated as CSVGNGQVGSPLHF.

Only one count was recorded for this clone. This sequence joins TRBV9 and TRBJ2-3; no firm D call. The length of the CDR3 is 16 residues. Germline values: CDR1 SGDLS, CDR2 YYNGEE. Trimming removed 0 bases at V and 1 base at J, with 12 bases between. The CDR3 nucleotides read TGTGCCAGCAGCGTAGGGGTTAGCTTCGGCACAGATACGCAGTATTTT. Protein product: CASSVGVSFGTDTQYF.

The chain has TRBV27 and TRBJ1-2, with D unclear. This CDR3 contains 17 residues. Trimming removed 5 bases at V and 4 bases at J, with 23 bases between. CDR1 and CDR2 (germline): MNHEY, SMNVEV (reference sequence). In DNA form, the CDR3 reads TGTGCCAGCAGTCTGATGCGGCCAGATAATGAACTCTATGGCTACACCTTC. Residues: CASSLMRPDNELYGYTF.

This chain uses TRBV19 with TRBJ1-1; possible D gene TRBD1, 6 bases. The CDR3 totals 14 residues. Per the germline V gene, CDR1 is LNHDA and CDR2 is SQIVND (reference sequence). Deletions cut 4 bases from V and 7 bases from J, with 16 bases between. The CDR3 spells CASSKTVQGLEAFF. The CDR3 nucleotides read TGTGCCAGTAGTAAAACCGTACAGGGACTTGAAGCTTTCTTT.

The rearrangement links TRBV28 to TRBJ1-5; D gene ambiguous. The CDR3 runs to 15 residues. The V end lost 2 bases, the J end lost 5 bases, and 13 bases lay between the germline ends. Germline V CDR1 and CDR2: MDHEN, SYDVKM. The CDR3: CASSLVGGQHQPQHF. CDR3 sequence (DNA): TGTGCCAGCAGTTTAGTAGGAGGGCAGCATCAGCCCCAGCATTTT.

This chain links TRBV6-5 with TRBJ1-5; D perhaps matches TRBD1 (6 bases). The CDR3 totals 14 residues. V was clipped by 5 bases and J by 7 bases, with 15 bases between them. Germline V gene lookup returns CDR1 MNHEY and CDR2 SVGAGI. This CDR3 is CASSVTGWKQPQHF. CDR3 sequence (DNA): TGTGCCAGCAGTGTCACAGGGTGGAAACAGCCCCAGCATTTT.

This clone turned up a few times. The chain is built from TRBV7-2 and TRBJ2-7; 7 nucleotides line up with TRBD1. Losses at the gene ends were 0 bases for V and 7 bases for J; bases not matched to a gene: 9. This CDR3 contains 15 residues. From germline, CDR1 is SGHTA and CDR2 FQGNSA. The CDR3 region is CASSLASRGPVEQYF. CDR3 in DNA: TGTGCCAGCAGCTTAGCGTCAAGGGGGCCCGTGGAGCAGTACTTC.

The chain joins TRBV19 to TRBJ2-3; 8 nucleotides align to TRBD2. The CDR3 covers 14 residues. J gave up 1 base and V 6 bases, and 3 bases lay outside the gene matches. Germline CDR1 is LNHDA and CDR2 is SQIVND (reference sequence). The CDR3 loop reads CASRLAGRTDTQYF. The CDR3 DNA follows: TGTGCCAGTAGGCTAGCGGGCCGCACAGATACGCAGTATTTT.

Comment on this clone: At the DNA level, this CDR3 is encoded by other sequences in the same sample as well. The CDR3 loop is CASSLVRGYNEQFF. In DNA, the CDR3 is TGTGCCAGCAGCTTAGTCAGGGGCTACAATGAGCAGTTCTTC. V is TRBV11-2 and J is TRBJ2-1, with a possible D match to TRBD1 (6 bases). Germline CDR1 is SGHAT and CDR2 is FQNNGV. This CDR3 has 14 amino acids. The ends were cut back, 1 base at V and 3 bases at J, with 7 bases in the middle.

The rearrangement uses TRBV2 and TRBJ1-5; perhaps TRBD1 as D (5 bases). The germline gives CDR1 SNHLY, CDR2 FYNNEI. The CDR3 loop spans 15 amino acids. V was cut by 6 bases and J by 0 bases, with 12 bases left in between. The CDR3 region is CASRPDSLSNQPQHF. The CDR3 coding sequence is TGTGCCAGCAGACCTGACAGCCTTAGCAATCAGCCCCAGCATTTT.

This chain uses TRBV14 with TRBJ1-6; D uncertain. The CDR3 loop spans 14 amino acids. Germline CDR1 reads SGHDN; CDR2 reads FVKESK. Deletions cut 4 bases from V and 10 bases from J, with 14 bases between. The CDR3 DNA is TGTGCCAGCAGCCTTGCGGCAGAAGCCTCACCCCTCCACTTT. It yields the protein CASSLAAEASPLHF.

The V gene is TRBV19, the J gene TRBJ1-5, with a weak D call TRBD1 (6 bases). V lost 5 bases and J 5 bases, leaving 10 bases between the germline ends. CDR1 is LNHDA and CDR2 is SQIVND in the germline V gene (reference sequence). This CDR3 is built from 13 residues. Written as DNA, the CDR3 is TGTGCCAGTAGTGTAGGACAGCATCAGCCCCAGCATTTT. Its translation: CASSVGQHQPQHF.

The gene calls are TRBV30 and TRBJ1-1, with D possibly matching TRBD1 (5 bases). CDR1 and CDR2 (germline): GTSNPN, SVGIG (reference sequence). The germline V and J ends were trimmed by 0 bases and 4 bases, with 9 bases remaining between them. The CDR3 is 13 amino acids. In DNA form, the CDR3 reads TGTGCCTGGAGTGTAGACGGGGGCACTGAAGCTTTCTTT. Translating gives CAWSVDGGTEAFF.

The chain couples TRBV6-4 to TRBJ2-3, with unresolved D. The CDR3 totals 15 residues. The ends were cut back, 4 bases at V and 2 bases at J, with 13 bases in the middle. CDR1 and CDR2 from the germline V gene are MRHNA and SNTAGT. This chain's CDR3 is CASSGSPGLTDTQYF. The CDR3 bases are TGTGCCAGCAGTGGCTCTCCGGGCCTCACAGATACGCAGTATTTT.